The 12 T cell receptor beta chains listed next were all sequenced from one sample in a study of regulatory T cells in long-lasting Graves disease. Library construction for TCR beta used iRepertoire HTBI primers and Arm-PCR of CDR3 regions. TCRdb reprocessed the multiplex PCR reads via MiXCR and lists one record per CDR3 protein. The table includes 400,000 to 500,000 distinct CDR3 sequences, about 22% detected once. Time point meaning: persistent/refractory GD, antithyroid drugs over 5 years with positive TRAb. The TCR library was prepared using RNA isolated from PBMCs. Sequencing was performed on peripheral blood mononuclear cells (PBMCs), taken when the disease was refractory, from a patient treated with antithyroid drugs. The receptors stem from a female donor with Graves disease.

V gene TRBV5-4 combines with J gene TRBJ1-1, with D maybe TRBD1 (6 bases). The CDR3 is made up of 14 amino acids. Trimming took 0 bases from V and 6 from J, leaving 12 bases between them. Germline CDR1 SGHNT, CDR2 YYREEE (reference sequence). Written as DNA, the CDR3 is TGTGCCAGCAGCTTGGCAGTGGGGGCGGCTGAAGCTTTCTTT. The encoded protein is CASSLAVGAAEAFF.

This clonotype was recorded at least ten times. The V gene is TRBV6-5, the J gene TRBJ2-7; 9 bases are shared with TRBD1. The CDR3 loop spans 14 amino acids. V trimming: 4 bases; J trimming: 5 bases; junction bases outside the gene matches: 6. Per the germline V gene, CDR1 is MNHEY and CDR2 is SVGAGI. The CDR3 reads CASSLDRGSHEQYF. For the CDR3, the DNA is TGTGCCAGCAGTTTGGACAGGGGTAGCCACGAGCAGTACTTC.

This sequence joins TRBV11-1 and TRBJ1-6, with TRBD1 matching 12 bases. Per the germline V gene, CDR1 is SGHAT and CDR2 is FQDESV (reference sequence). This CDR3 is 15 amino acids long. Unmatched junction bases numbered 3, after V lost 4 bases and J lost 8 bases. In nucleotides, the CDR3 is TGTGCCAGCAGCTGGGACAGGGGGCTAGATTCACCCCTCCACTTT. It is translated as CASSWDRGLDSPLHF.

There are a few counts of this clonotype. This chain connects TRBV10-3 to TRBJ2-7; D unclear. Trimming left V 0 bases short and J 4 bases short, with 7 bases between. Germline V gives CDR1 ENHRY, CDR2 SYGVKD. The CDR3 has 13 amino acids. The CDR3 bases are TGTGCCATCAGTGAGTCGAACCAGTACGAGCAGTACTTC. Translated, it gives CAISESNQYEQYF.

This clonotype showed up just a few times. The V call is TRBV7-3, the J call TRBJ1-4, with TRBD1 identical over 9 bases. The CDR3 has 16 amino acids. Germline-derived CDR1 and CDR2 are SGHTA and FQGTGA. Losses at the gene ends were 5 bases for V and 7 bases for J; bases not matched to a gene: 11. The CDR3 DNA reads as TGTGCCAGCAGCATGGGGACAGGGTTAAGAACTGAAAAACTGTTTTTT. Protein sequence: CASSMGTGLRTEKLFF.

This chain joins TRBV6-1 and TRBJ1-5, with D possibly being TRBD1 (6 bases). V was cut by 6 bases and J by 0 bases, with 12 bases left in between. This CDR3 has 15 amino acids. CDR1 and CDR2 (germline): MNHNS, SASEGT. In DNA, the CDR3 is TGTGCCAGCAGCTCACAGGGTTATAGCAATCAGCCCCAGCATTTT. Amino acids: CASSSQGYSNQPQHF.

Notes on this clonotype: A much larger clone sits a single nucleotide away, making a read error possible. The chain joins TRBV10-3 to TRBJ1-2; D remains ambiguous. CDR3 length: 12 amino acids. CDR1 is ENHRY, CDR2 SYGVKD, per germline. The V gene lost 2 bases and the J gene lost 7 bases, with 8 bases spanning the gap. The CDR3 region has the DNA TGTGCCATCAGTGAGACGAGCAGTGGCTACACCTTC. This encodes CAISETSSGYTF.

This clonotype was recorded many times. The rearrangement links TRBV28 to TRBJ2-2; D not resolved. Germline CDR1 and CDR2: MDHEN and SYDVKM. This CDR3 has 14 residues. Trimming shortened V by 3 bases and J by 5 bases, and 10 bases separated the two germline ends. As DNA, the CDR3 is TGTGCCAGCAGTTTTGGTATCGGTACCGGGGAGCTGTTTTTT. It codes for CASSFGIGTGELFF.

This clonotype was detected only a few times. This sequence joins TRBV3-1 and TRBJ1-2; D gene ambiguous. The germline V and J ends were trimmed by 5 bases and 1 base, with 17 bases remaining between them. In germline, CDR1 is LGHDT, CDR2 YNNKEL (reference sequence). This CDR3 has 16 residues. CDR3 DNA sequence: TGTGCCAGCAGCGCCCCGAGGGCAAATCATAACTATGGCTACACCTTC. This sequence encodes CASSAPRANHNYGYTF.

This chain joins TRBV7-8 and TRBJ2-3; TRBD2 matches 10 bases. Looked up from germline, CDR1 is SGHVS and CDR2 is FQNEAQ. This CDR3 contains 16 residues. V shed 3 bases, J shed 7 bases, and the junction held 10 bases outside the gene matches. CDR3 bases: TGTGCCAGCAGCTTTCAGAGTCTAGCGGGAGCACATACGCAGTATTTT. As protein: CASSFQSLAGAHTQYF.

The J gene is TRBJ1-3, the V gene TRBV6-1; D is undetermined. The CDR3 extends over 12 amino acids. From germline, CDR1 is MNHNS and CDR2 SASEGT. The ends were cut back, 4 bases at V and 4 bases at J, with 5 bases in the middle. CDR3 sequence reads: CASSGGGNTIYF. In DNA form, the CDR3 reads TGTGCCAGCAGTGGAGGGGGAAACACCATATATTTT.

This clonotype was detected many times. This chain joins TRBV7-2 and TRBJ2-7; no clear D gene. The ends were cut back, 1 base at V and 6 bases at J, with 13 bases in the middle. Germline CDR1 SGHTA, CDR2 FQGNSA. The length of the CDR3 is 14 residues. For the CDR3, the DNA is TGTGCCAGCAGCTTAGGGGTCCAGAATACCGAGCAGTACTTC. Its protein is CASSLGVQNTEQYF.